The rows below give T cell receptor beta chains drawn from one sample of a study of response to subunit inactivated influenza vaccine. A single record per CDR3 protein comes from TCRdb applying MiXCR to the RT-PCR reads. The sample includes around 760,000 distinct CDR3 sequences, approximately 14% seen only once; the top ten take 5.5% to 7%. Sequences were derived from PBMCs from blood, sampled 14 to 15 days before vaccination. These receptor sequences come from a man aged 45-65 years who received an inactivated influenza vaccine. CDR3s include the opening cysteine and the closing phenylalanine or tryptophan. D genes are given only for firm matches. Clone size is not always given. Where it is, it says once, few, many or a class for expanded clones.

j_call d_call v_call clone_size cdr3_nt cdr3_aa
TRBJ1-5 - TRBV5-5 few TGTGCCAGCAGTAGGGACATAGGCAATCAGCCCCAGCATTTT CASSRDIGNQPQHF
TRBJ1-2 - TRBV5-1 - TGCGCCAGCAGCTTGGCCATGACAGCCCTTGAACGCTACACCTTC CASSLAMTALERYTF
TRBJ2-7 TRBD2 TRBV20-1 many TGCAGTGCTTACCGGACTAGCGGTACCTACGAGCAGTACTTC CSAYRTSGTYEQYF
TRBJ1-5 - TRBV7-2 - TGTGCCAGCAGCTTACAGGTTGATCAGCCCCAGCATTTT CASSLQVDQPQHF
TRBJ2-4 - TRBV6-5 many TGTGCCAGCAGTTACTCGCCGGGAGCCAAAAACATTCAGTACTTC CASSYSPGAKNIQYF
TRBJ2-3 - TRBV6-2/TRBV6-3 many TGTGCCAGCAGTTACGGGGGTACGCAGTATTTT CASSYGGTQYF
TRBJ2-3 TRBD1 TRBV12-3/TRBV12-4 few TGTGCCAGCAGCCCCGACAGGGAAGGTAATACGCAGTATTTT CASSPDREGNTQYF
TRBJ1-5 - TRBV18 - TGTGCCAGCTCACCACAGGCCTATGGCAATCAGCCCCAGCATTTT CASSPQAYGNQPQHF
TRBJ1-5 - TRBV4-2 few TGTGCCAGCAGCCAAGCTACAGGTGGGAATCAGCCCCAGCATTTT CASSQATGGNQPQHF
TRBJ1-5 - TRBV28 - TGTGCCAGCAGTTTATTTCGGGGGTTAAGCAATCAGCCCCAGCATTTT CASSLFRGLSNQPQHF
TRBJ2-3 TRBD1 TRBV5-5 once TGTGCCAGCAGCTTGGAGACAGGGATGATGGGTACGCAGTATTTT CASSLETGMMGTQYF
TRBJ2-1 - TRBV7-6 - TGTGCCAGCAGCGACACGGGGTTCAATGAGCAGTTCTTC CASSDTGFNEQFF
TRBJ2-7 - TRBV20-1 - TGCAGTGCTAGCCGGGTGGTCCGGGGGGCAAGGTCCTCCCCTACCTACGAGCAGTACTTC CSASRVVRGARSSPTYEQYF
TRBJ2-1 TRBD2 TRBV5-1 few TGCGCCAGCAGCCCTCCCGCTAGCGGGAGTCCCAACAATGAGCAGTTCTTC CASSPPASGSPNNEQFF
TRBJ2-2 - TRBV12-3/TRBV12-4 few TGTGCCAGCACGTGGCAGGGGGAGGTCGGGGAGCTGTTTTTT CASTWQGEVGELFF
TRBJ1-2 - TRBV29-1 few TGCAGCGTTCTGACTCCGGACAGTGCCCTGTCCCTCGGTGGCTACACCTTC CSVLTPDSALSLGGYTF
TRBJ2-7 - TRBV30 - TGTGCCTGGAGTGTAGCACAGCAGAAGCAGTACTTC CAWSVAQQKQYF
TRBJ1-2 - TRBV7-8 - TGTGCCAGCAGCCCGACTCGGGGGCGTCGCGACTATGGCTACACCTTC CASSPTRGRRDYGYTF
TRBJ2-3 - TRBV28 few TGTGCCAGCAGTAACTGGAAGGCCCGGCCCCGAGATACGCAGTATTTT CASSNWKARPRDTQYF
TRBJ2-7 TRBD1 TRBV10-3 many TGTGCCATCAGACCCGGGACAGGGGCTCCCGAGCAGTACTTC CAIRPGTGAPEQYF
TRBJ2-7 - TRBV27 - TGTGCCAGCAGCCCGACGATTCCTGGTTACGAGCAGTACTTC CASSPTIPGYEQYF
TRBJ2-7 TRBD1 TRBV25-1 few TGTGCCAGCCAGGACAGGGTCTACGAGCAGTACTTC CASQDRVYEQYF
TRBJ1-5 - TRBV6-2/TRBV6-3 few TGTGCCAGCAGTCTCACGACGGGAAGCAATCAGCCCCAGCATTTT CASSLTTGSNQPQHF
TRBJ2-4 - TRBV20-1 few TGCAGTGCTAGAAAGGAGGGAAAAAACATTCAGTACTTC CSARKEGKNIQYF
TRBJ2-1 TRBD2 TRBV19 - TGTGCCAGTAGTATAGTCCCGGGAGCGGGATATGAGCAGTTCTTC CASSIVPGAGYEQFF
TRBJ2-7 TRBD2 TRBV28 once TGTGCCAGCAACGTAGCGGGAGGCTCCTACGAGCAGTACTTC CASNVAGGSYEQYF
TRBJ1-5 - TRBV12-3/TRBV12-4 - TGTGCCAGCAGTTCGCCGGGCCGCAATCAGCCCCAGCATTTT CASSSPGRNQPQHF
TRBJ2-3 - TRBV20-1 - TGCAGTGCTTTTTCCGGGAAGGGTACGCAGTATTTT CSAFSGKGTQYF
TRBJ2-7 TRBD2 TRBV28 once TGTGCCAGCAGACACGGGACTACCTACGAGCAGTACTTC CASRHGTTYEQYF
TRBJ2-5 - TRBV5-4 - TGTGCCAGCAGCCCGCCCGGGACAATAATGATCGAGACCCAGTACTTC CASSPPGTIMIETQYF
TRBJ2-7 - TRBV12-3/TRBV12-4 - TGTGCCAGCAGTTTATCACGTGATTCCTACGAGCAGTACTTC CASSLSRDSYEQYF
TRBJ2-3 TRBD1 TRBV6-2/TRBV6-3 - TGTGCCAGCAGTTACGACCCCCGGACAGGGGTCCCAGATACGCAGTATTTT CASSYDPRTGVPDTQYF
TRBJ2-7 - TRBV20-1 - TGCAGTGCCGCCCCGGGACTCGAGCAGTACTTC CSAAPGLEQYF
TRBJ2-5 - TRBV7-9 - TGTGCCAGCAGCTCAGCCCGGGACACAGAGACCCAGTACTTC CASSSARDTETQYF
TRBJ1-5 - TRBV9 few TGTGCCAGCAGCGTAGATGTTAATCAGCCCCAGCATTTT CASSVDVNQPQHF
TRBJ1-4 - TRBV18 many TGTGCCAGCTCACCGCAGCGGAATGAAAAACTGTTTTTT CASSPQRNEKLFF
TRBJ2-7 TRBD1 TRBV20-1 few TGCAGTGCTACCGGGACAGGGATCAATCCCTACGAGCAGTACTTC CSATGTGINPYEQYF
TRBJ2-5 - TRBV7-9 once TGTGCCAGCAGCCTAGACAGGGAGGTAGAAGAGACCCAGTACTTC CASSLDREVEETQYF
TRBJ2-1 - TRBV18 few TGTGCCAGCTCACCAAGGACAAATGAGCAGTTCTTC CASSPRTNEQFF
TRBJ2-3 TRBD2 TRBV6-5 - TGTGCCAGCAGTTTGACGGGGGGGCAAGGAGATACGCAGTATTTT CASSLTGGQGDTQYF
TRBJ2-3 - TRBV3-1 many TGTGCCAGCAGCCAAGTCACATCCCTTGATACGCAGTATTTT CASSQVTSLDTQYF
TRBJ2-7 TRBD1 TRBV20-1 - TGCAGTGTAATGGACAGGGGGCACTACGAGCAGTACTTC CSVMDRGHYEQYF
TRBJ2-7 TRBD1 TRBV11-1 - TGTGCCAGCAGCCTCCTTGGGTCGCTCGGGACAGCAAACTACGAGCAGTACTTC CASSLLGSLGTANYEQYF
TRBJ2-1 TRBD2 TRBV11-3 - TGTGCCAGCAGCTTATATTCCGGACTAGCAAACAATGAGCAGTTCTTC CASSLYSGLANNEQFF
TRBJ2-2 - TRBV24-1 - TGTGCCACCAGTGATGTCCGGACGGGACCCTGGAACGGCGGGGAGCTGTTTTTT CATSDVRTGPWNGGELFF
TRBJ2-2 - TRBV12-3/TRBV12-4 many TGTGCCAGCAGTTTACAAGTCGGGGAGCTGTTTTTT CASSLQVGELFF
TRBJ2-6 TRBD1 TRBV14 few TGTGCCAGAGACACAGGGGGTAATTATGCCAACGTCCTGACTTTC CARDTGGNYANVLTF
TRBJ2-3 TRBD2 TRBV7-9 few TGTGCCAGCAGCCCTCGTCGACTAGCGGATAGCACAGATACGCAGTATTTT CASSPRRLADSTDTQYF